The following is a T cell receptor (beta chain) sequence with its context. Its antigen remains unidentified. Germline CDR1 reads MGHRA; CDR2 reads YSYEKL. J lost 3 bases, V lost 3 bases, and 4 bases had no gene match. The CDR3 consists of 15 residues. The study ran its PCR with 60 Vbeta and 13 Jbeta primers. Only in-frame clones appear in the TCRdb table, and some are missing; sequencing was by immunoSEQ multiplex PCR. This table holds some 170,000 clones, 75% to 90% found once. These data are taken from a study of cytomegalovirus exposure and HLA in healthy donors. Findings of the study overall: Excluded were some V segments that proved indistinguishable, including TRBV6-2 and TRBV6-3.

Source material: PBMCs. This receptor was identified in a man aged 25-45 years in good health and CMV-seronegative. The chain combines TRBV4-1 with TRBJ1-5, with TRBD1 matching over 8 bases. The CDR3 DNA is TGCGCCAGCAGCCAGGGACAGGCCCTCAATCAGCCCCAGCATTTT. The encoded protein is CASSQGQALNQPQHF.